These 8 T cell receptor beta chains were all obtained from the same sample, sequenced in a study of shared T cell receptors in the human thymus. Produced via immunoSEQ multiplex PCR; TCRdb's table is partial and in-frame only. The table shows about 710,000 clones, with about 89% occurring only once. This same sample was also part of a study on human thymus T cells.

Sequencing was performed on thymocytes. These receptors came from a boy under two years old with a congenital heart defect.

The chain uses TRBV6-5 and TRBJ1-2; no firm D call. Germline V gene data show CDR1 as MNHEY and CDR2 as SVGAGI. The CDR3 is 13 amino acids. V was clipped by 4 bases and J by 8 bases, with 14 bases between them. The CDR3: CASSWHSLGGYTF. DNA for the CDR3: TGTGCCAGCAGTTGGCACAGCTTGGGCGGCTACACCTTC.

CDR3 nucleotide sequence: TGTGCCAGCACGGGGCGGGGCTCCTACAATGAGCAGTTCTTC. It yields the protein CASTGRGSYNEQFF. The chain employs TRBV6-5 and TRBJ2-1; the D gene is possibly TRBD2 (6 bases). This CDR3 spans 14 amino acids. V was clipped by 7 bases and J by 0 bases, with 10 bases between them. Germline V gene data show CDR1 as MNHEY and CDR2 as SVGAGI.

The J gene is TRBJ1-1, the V gene TRBV7-3; tentatively, D is TRBD1 (6 bases). This CDR3 is 20 amino acids long. V was shortened by 4 bases and J by 0 bases, with 27 bases between the two germline ends. CDR1 SGHTA and CDR2 FQGTGA come from the germline V gene. This CDR3 reads CASSSSPQQGPKLMNTEAFF. The CDR3 DNA follows: TGTGCCAGCAGCTCCTCCCCCCAACAGGGACCTAAACTGATGAACACTGAAGCTTTCTTT.

This chain joins TRBV19 and TRBJ1-5, with 12 bases lining up with TRBD1. CDR3 length equals 18 residues. The germline V gene has CDR1 LNHDA and CDR2 SQIVND (reference sequence). V dropped 7 bases and J dropped 5; count of bases not matched to a gene: 15. CDR3: CASTKGDRGREKDQPQHF. DNA of the CDR3: TGTGCCAGTACTAAAGGGGACAGGGGGCGCGAAAAGGATCAGCCCCAGCATTTT.

V gene TRBV5-6 combines with J gene TRBJ2-3; D perhaps matches TRBD2 (5 bases). Per the germline V gene, CDR1 is SGHDT and CDR2 is YYEEEE. Trimming shortened V by 2 bases and J by 6 bases, and 19 bases separated the two germline ends. CDR3 length: 16 amino acids. CDR3 loop: CASSLLGSGLGDTQYF. Written as DNA, the CDR3 is TGTGCCAGCAGCTTACTGGGATCAGGACTGGGGGATACGCAGTATTTT.

V and J are TRBV4-3 and TRBJ2-1; 9 bases align to TRBD1. Germline CDR1 LGHNA, CDR2 YSLEER. The length of the CDR3 is 16 residues. The V gene end was trimmed by 1 base and the J gene end by 8 bases; junction bases not matched to a gene: 9. CDR3 residues: CASSQVGDREQDEQFF. The CDR3 nucleotides are TGCGCCAGCAGCCAAGTAGGGGACAGGGAACAGGATGAGCAGTTCTTC.

A remark on this clone: The same CDR3 arises from other DNA sequences in this sample as well. This chain joins TRBV6-5 and TRBJ2-5; D not certain. The V end lost 4 bases, the J end lost 3 bases, and 3 bases lay between the germline ends. This CDR3 is 11 amino acids long. The germline gives CDR1 MNHEY, CDR2 SVGAGI. The CDR3 is CASSSKETQYF. The DNA of the CDR3 is TGTGCCAGCAGTTCCAAAGAGACCCAGTACTTC.

This clone was recorded once. The chain recombines TRBV5-8 with TRBJ2-5; tentative D call: TRBD1 (6 bases). The CDR3 runs to 16 residues. V shed 4 bases and J shed 13 bases, with 29 bases lying between them. CDR1 and CDR2 from the germline V gene are SGHTS and YDEGEE. The DNA for the CDR3 is TGTGCCAGCAGCCAACCCTTCGGGGACAACACCCTATTATGGTACTTC. This sequence encodes CASSQPFGDNTLLWYF.